This entry lists 23 T cell receptor beta chains sequenced from one sample in a study of CD8+ T cells in alopecia areata. As for treatment: oral pan-JAK inhibitor, 5-10 mg twice daily. RNA was extracted and reverse transcribed into cDNA as the sequencing template. Libraries were prepared by immunoSEQ multiplex PCR; TCRdb keeps only in-frame clonotypes and omits some of them. This table holds 150,000 to 200,000 clones, 55% to 75% found once. This specimen consisted of CD4+ T cells sorted from blood, obtained at week 24, from a patient treated with tofacitinib. The receptors originated from a human donor with alopecia areata.

The chain combines TRBV7-9 with TRBJ2-7, with D possibly TRBD2 on 6 matching bases. Germline V gene lookup returns CDR1 SEHNR and CDR2 FQNEAQ (reference sequence). The CDR3 has 14 residues. With 5 bases removed from V and 4 bases from J, the gap between germline ends came to 15 bases. The CDR3 DNA is TGTGCCAGCAGCCGACACTACGGAGGGTACGAGCAGTACTTC. It encodes CASSRHYGGYEQYF.

CDR3 DNA sequence: TGCAGCGTTGGAGAGGTTGGCTACACCTTC. Its protein is CSVGEVGYTF. The chain carries TRBV29-1 and TRBJ1-2; no firm D call. There are 10 residues in the CDR3. Germline V gene sequence: CDR1 SQVTM, CDR2 ANQGSEA. V was cut by 4 bases and J by 7 bases, with 7 bases left in between.

The chain carries TRBV27 and TRBJ2-1; 8 nucleotides line up with TRBD2. The germline V gene has CDR1 MNHEY and CDR2 SMNVEV (reference sequence). CDR3 length: 13 amino acids. The J segment lost 7 bases and the V segment lost 6 bases, leaving 5 bases of the junction unmatched. As DNA, the CDR3 is TGTGCCAGCAGCACCGGGACTAGAAATGAGCAGTTCTTC. Translation: CASSTGTRNEQFF.

This chain joins TRBV5-1 and TRBJ2-6; D is unclear. The CDR3 is 16 residues long. Germline V gene data show CDR1 as SGHRS and CDR2 as YFSETQ. V dropped 0 bases and J dropped 2 bases, with 9 bases sitting between them. CDR3 nucleotides: TGCGCCAGCAGCTTGGGGGAATGGGCTGGGGCCAACGTCCTGACTTTC. Translating gives CASSLGEWAGANVLTF. Full variable domain (missing parts from reference TRBV5-1 and TRBJ2-6): KAGVTQTPRYLIKTRGQQVTLSCSPISGHRSVSWYQQTPGQGLQFLFEYFSETQRNKGNFPGRFSGRQFSNSRSEMNVSTLELGDSALYLCASSLGEWAGANVLTFGAGSRLTVL.

This clone came up a few times. V and J are TRBV29-1 and TRBJ2-1, with 7 bases that match TRBD1. The CDR3 sequence is 12 residues long. Per germline, CDR1 SQVTM and CDR2 ANQGSEA. V lost 6 bases, J lost 9 bases, and 8 bases stayed unmatched. CDR3 loop: CSVDEQGFEQFF. The CDR3 DNA reads TGCAGCGTCGACGAACAGGGGTTTGAGCAGTTCTTC.

The rearrangement uses TRBV25-1 and TRBJ1-2, with 9 positions matching TRBD1. This CDR3 spans 13 amino acids. V lost 2 bases, J lost 7 bases, and 2 bases stayed unmatched. Germline lookup yields CDR1 MGHDK and CDR2 SYGVNS. CDR3 nucleotides: TGTGCCAGCAGTGAAGGACAGGGGTTTGGCTACACCTTC. Translating gives CASSEGQGFGYTF.

In its sample, this clone was seen a few times. The J gene is TRBJ2-5, the V gene TRBV29-1; D gene ambiguous. There are 12 residues in the CDR3. The V end was cut by 3 bases, the J end by 4 bases, with 9 bases between. Looked up from germline, CDR1 is SQVTM and CDR2 is ANQGSEA. CDR3 DNA sequence: TGCAGCGTTGACGGGCTGGGAGAGACCCAGTACTTC. Translated: CSVDGLGETQYF.

CDR3 sequence (DNA): TGCGCCAGCAGCTTGGCCCTCGGGGGTGGCTACACCTTC. Encoded protein: CASSLALGGGYTF. The genes are TRBV5-1 and TRBJ1-2, with D perhaps matching TRBD1 (5 bases). The CDR3 runs 13 residues. Germline V gene lookup returns CDR1 SGHRS and CDR2 YFSETQ. V was clipped by 0 bases and J by 7 bases, with 10 bases between them.

This clone was observed a few times. The gene calls are TRBV23-1 and TRBJ1-5; possible D gene TRBD1, 5 bases. TRBV23-1 is treated as an ORF (open reading frame) with a function not yet certain. V was shortened by 8 bases and J by 1 base, with 18 bases between the two germline ends. CDR3 length equals 16 residues. CDR3 region: CASSPDIPGSNQPQHF. CDR3 nucleotide sequence: TGCGCCAGCTCTCCGGACATCCCAGGGAGCAATCAGCCCCAGCATTTT.

This chain links TRBV30 with TRBJ2-1; 10 positions agree with TRBD2. After removal of 4 bases from V and 3 bases from J, the junction contained 0 bases not matched to a gene. There are 13 residues in the CDR3. Per the germline V gene, CDR1 is GTSNPN and CDR2 is SVGIG (reference sequence). This CDR3 reads CAWTSGGYNEQFF. As DNA, the CDR3 is TGTGCCTGGACTAGCGGGGGCTACAATGAGCAGTTCTTC.

This chain links TRBV29-1 with TRBJ2-3; TRBD2 agrees at 14 bases. The CDR3 is 16 amino acids. V lost 2 bases, J lost 3 bases, and 4 bases stayed unmatched. Germline CDR1 SQVTM, CDR2 ANQGSEA. The CDR3 reads CSVEPRTSGGTDTQYF. CDR3 coding DNA: TGCAGCGTTGAACCCAGGACTAGCGGGGGGACAGATACGCAGTATTTT.

V gene TRBV10-3 combines with J gene TRBJ1-6; 7 nucleotides line up with TRBD1. The V and J ends lost 9 bases and 6 bases, in that order; junction bases with no gene match: 8. Per the germline V gene, CDR1 is ENHRY and CDR2 is SYGVKD. The CDR3 runs 14 residues. This CDR3 reads CAIKDRKLNSPLHF. Here the CDR3 DNA reads TGTGCCATAAAGGACAGGAAACTTAATTCACCCCTCCACTTT.

The rearrangement links TRBV18 to TRBJ2-5; D is perhaps TRBD2 (6 bases). Trimming shortened V by 7 bases and J by 2 bases, and 14 bases separated the two germline ends. This CDR3 spans 14 amino acids. The germline gives CDR1 KGHSH, CDR2 LQKENI. CDR3 nucleotide sequence: TGTGCCAGCTATCAGGCGGGAAAACAAGAGACCCAGTACTTC. This codes for CASYQAGKQETQYF.

CDR3 loop: CASTGTDNYGYTF. Written as DNA, the CDR3 is TGCGCCAGCACCGGGACAGATAACTATGGCTACACCTTC. The genes are TRBV5-1 and TRBJ1-2; 7 bases fit TRBD1. This CDR3 has 13 amino acids. V shed 6 bases, J shed 1 base, and the junction held 3 bases outside the gene matches. CDR1 and CDR2 from the germline V gene are SGHRS and YFSETQ. Combining the CDR3 with reference TRBV5-1 and TRBJ1-2 gives the whole variable domain KAGVTQTPRYLIKTRGQQVTLSCSPISGHRSVSWYQQTPGQGLQFLFEYFSETQRNKGNFPGRFSGRQFSNSRSEMNVSTLELGDSALYLCASTGTDNYGYTFGSGTRLTVV.

The chain joins TRBV7-2 to TRBJ2-7, with TRBD2 as a possible D gene (5 bases). Per the germline V gene, CDR1 is SGHTA and CDR2 is FQGNSA. The CDR3 runs to 14 residues. The V and J ends lost 3 bases and 6 bases respectively, with 15 bases between them. CDR3 residues: CASSLTGNLAEQYF. CDR3 in DNA: TGTGCCAGCAGCTTGACCGGGAACCTAGCCGAGCAGTACTTC.

The gene calls are TRBV30 and TRBJ2-7; the D is unclear. Trimming pared 0 bases from V and 4 bases from J, leaving 19 bases between. The CDR3 runs to 16 residues. The germline V gene has CDR1 GTSNPN and CDR2 SVGIG (reference sequence). As DNA, the CDR3 is TGTGCCTGGAGTGTCCCACGACCGCGACACAATTACGAGCAGTACTTC. This gives the protein CAWSVPRPRHNYEQYF.

J is TRBJ2-7 and V is TRBV6-1, with TRBD1 identical over 7 bases. Germline CDR1 MNHNS, CDR2 SASEGT. The CDR3 totals 13 residues. Germline trimming cut 8 bases from V and 2 bases from J; bases unmatched to any gene: 6. CDR3 loop: CASERTGAYEQYF. As DNA, the CDR3 is TGTGCCAGCGAGCGGACAGGAGCCTACGAGCAGTACTTC.

This clone was seen a few times. V and J are TRBV5-1 and TRBJ1-1; D is uncertain. Germline lookup yields CDR1 SGHRS and CDR2 YFSETQ. V was trimmed by 5 bases and J by 4 bases, leaving 15 bases between them. This CDR3 region has 14 residues. The CDR3 coding sequence is TGCGCCAGCAGTTCGTTTGCGGAGGGCACTGAAGCTTTCTTT. Translated, it gives CASSSFAEGTEAFF.

This clone turned up a few times. The chain uses TRBV14 and TRBJ1-2; a possible D gene is TRBD1 (6 bases). Per germline, CDR1 SGHDN and CDR2 FVKESK. V dropped 4 bases and J dropped 7 bases, with 13 bases sitting between them. This CDR3 comprises 13 residues. The CDR3 DNA reads as TGTGCCAGCAGCCCAAGGTCAGGGGCTGGCTACACCTTC. Its protein product is CASSPRSGAGYTF.

The rearrangement joins TRBV29-1 to TRBJ2-2, with 10 bases identical to TRBD2. The CDR3 is made up of 17 amino acids. The V gene end was trimmed by 5 bases and the J gene end by 0 bases; junction bases not matched to a gene: 9. Germline loops: CDR1 SQVTM, CDR2 ANQGSEA. For the CDR3, the DNA is TGCAGCGTTTTGGGTTATAGCGGGGGGACGAACACCGGGGAGCTGTTTTTT. It encodes CSVLGYSGGTNTGELFF.

The rearrangement uses TRBV6-5 and TRBJ1-2, with D maybe TRBD1 (5 bases). The CDR3 is made up of 13 amino acids. The V gene lost 6 bases and the J gene lost 3 bases, with 11 bases spanning the gap. Looked up from germline, CDR1 is MNHEY and CDR2 is SVGAGI. The CDR3, as DNA: TGTGCCAGCAGCCAGGGACCAGACTATGGCTACACCTTC. This gives the protein CASSQGPDYGYTF.

This clone was seen a handful of times. The chain recombines TRBV7-9 with TRBJ1-2; D is unresolved. The V gene's germline CDR1 is SEHNR and CDR2 FQNEAQ (reference sequence). The CDR3 sequence is 13 residues long. V gave up 2 bases and J gave up 4 bases, with 8 bases separating them. The CDR3 bases are TGTGCCAGCAGCTTACAACCCAGCTATGGCTACACCTTC. It specifies CASSLQPSYGYTF.

CDR3: CASSVGGLHNSPLHF. The CDR3 DNA reads TGTGCCAGCAGCGTAGGGGGTCTCCATAATTCACCCCTCCACTTT. V is TRBV9 and J is TRBJ1-6; D gene unclear. Trimming shortened V by 0 bases and J by 5 bases, and 9 bases separated the two germline ends. The CDR3 length is 15 residues. Germline-derived CDR1 and CDR2 are SGDLS and YYNGEE.